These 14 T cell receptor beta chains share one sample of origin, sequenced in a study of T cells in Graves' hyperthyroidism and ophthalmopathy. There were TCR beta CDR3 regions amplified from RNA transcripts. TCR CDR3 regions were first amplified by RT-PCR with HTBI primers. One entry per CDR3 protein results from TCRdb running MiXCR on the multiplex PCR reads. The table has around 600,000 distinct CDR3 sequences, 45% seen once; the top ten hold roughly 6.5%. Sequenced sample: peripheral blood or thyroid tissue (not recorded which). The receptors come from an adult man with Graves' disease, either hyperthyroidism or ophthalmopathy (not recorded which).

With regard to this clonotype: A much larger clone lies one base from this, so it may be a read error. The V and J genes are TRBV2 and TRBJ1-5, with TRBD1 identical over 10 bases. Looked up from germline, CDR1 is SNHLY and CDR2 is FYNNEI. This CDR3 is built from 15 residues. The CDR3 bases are TGTGTCAGCAGCGAAGGACAGGGGGTTAATCAGCCCCAGCATTTT. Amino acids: CVSSEGQGVNQPQHF.

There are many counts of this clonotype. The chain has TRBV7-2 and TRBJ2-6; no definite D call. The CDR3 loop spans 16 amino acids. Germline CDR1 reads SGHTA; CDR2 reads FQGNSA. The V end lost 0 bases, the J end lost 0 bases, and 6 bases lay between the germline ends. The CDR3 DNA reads TGTGCCAGCAGCTTAGCTTGGTACTCTGGGGCCAACGTCCTGACTTTC. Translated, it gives CASSLAWYSGANVLTF.

This CDR3 reads CASSKKEGVGSTEAFF. For the CDR3, the DNA is TGTGCCAGCAGCAAGAAGGAGGGGGTCGGGAGCACTGAAGCTTTCTTT. This sequence joins TRBV25-1 and TRBJ1-1, with a tentative D call TRBD1 (6 bases). V gave up 6 bases and J gave up 4 bases, with 21 bases separating them. The V gene's germline CDR1 is MGHDK and CDR2 SYGVNS. The CDR3 sequence is 16 residues long.

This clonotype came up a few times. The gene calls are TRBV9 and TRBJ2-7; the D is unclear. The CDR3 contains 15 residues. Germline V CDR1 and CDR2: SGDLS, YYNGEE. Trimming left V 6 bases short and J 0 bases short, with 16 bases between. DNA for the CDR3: TGTGCCAGCACCTTCAATCCGGGTTACTCCTACGAGCAGTACTTC. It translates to CASTFNPGYSYEQYF.

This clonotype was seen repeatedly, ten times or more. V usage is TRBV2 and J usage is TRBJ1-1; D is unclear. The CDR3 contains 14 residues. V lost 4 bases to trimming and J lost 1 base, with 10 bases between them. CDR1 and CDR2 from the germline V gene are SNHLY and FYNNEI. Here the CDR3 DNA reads TGTGCCAGCAGTGTCGCGGGGTGGAACACTGAAGCTTTCTTT. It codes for CASSVAGWNTEAFF.

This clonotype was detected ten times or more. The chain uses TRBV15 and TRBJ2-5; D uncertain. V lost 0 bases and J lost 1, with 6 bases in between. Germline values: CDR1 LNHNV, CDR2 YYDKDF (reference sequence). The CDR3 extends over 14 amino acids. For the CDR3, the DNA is TGTGCCACCAGCAGAGATCAGGCCCAAGAGACCCAGTACTTC. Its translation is CATSRDQAQETQYF.

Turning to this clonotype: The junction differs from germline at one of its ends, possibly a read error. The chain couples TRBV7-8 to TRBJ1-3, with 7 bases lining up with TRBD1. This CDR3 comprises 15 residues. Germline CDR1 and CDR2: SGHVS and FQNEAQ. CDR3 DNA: TGTGCCAGCAGCCCCGCAGGGGGGTCTGGAGACACCATATATTTT. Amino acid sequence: CASSPAGGSGDTIYF.

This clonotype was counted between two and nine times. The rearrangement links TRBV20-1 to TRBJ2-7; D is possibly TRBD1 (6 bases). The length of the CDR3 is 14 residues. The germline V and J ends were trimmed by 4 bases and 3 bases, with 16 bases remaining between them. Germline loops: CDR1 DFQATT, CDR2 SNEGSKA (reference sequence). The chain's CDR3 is CSATGKQGIYEQYF. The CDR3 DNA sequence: TGCAGTGCTACTGGAAAACAGGGCATCTACGAGCAGTACTTC.

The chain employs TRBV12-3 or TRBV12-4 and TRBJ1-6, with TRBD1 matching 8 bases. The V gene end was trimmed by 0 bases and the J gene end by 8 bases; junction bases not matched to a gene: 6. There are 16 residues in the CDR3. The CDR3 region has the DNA TGTGCCAGCAGTTTAGCGGCCGGACAGGGATATTCACCCCTCCACTTT. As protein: CASSLAAGQGYSPLHF.

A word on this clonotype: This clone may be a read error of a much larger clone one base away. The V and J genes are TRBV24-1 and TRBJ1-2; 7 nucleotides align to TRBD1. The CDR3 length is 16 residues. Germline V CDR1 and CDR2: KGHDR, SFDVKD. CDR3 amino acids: CATSDATGREDYGCTF. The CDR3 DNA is TGTGCCACCAGTGATGCGACAGGGAGAGAAGACTATGGCTGCACCTTC.

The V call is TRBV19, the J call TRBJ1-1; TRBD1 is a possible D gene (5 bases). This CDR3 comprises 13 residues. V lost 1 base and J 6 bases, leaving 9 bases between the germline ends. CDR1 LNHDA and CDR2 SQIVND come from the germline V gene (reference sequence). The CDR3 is CASSIVTDSEAFF. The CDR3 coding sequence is TGTGCCAGTAGTATAGTGACAGACTCTGAAGCTTTCTTT.

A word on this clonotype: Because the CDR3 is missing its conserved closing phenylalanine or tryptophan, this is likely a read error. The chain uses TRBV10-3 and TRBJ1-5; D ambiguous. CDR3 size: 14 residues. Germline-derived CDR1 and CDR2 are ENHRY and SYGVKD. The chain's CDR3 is CASSYGGLGQPQHL. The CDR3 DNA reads TGTGCCAGCAGTTACGGAGGTTTGGGTCAGCCCCAGCATCTT.

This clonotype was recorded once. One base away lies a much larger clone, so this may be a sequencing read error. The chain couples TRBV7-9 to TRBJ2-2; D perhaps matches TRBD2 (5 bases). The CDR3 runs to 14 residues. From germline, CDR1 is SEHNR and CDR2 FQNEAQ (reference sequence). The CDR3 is CASSSTQVHGEPFF. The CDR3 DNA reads TGTGCCAGCAGCTCTACCCAAGTCCACGGGGAGCCGTTTTTT.

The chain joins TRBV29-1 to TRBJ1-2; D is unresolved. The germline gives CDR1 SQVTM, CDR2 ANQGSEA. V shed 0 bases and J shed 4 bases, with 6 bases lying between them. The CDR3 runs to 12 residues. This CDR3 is CSVEDQSYGYTF. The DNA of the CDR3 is TGCAGCGTTGAAGATCAGAGCTATGGCTACACCTTC.